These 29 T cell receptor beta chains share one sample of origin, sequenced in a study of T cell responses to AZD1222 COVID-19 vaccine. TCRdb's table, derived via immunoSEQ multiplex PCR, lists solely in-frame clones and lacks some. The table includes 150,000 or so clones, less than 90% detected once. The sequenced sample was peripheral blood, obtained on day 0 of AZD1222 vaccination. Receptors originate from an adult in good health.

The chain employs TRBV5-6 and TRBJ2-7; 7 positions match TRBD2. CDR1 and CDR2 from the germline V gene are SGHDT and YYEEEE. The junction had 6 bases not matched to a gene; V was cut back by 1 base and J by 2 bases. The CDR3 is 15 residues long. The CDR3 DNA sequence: TGTGCCAGCAGCTTGAGGCGGCTAGCGGCCTACGAGCAGTACTTC. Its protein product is CASSLRRLAAYEQYF.

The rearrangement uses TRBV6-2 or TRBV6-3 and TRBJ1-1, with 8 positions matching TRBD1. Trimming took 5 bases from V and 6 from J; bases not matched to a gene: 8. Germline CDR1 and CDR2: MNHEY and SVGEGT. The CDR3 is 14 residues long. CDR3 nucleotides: TGTGCCAGCAGTACCGGGACAGGACTTGCTGAAGCTTTCTTT. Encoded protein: CASSTGTGLAEAFF.

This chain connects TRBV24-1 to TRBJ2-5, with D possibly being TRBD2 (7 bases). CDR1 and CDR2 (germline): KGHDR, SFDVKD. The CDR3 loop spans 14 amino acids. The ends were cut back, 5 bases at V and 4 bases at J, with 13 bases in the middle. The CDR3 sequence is CATSVNREGETQYF. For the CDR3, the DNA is TGTGCCACCAGTGTCAACAGGGAGGGAGAGACCCAGTACTTC.

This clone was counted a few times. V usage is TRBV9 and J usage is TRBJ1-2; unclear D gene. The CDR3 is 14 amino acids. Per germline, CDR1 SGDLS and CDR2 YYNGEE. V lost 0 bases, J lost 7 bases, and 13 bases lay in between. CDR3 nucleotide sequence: TGTGCCAGCAGCGTAGGGGCTAACTTAGGTGGCTACACCTTC. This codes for CASSVGANLGGYTF. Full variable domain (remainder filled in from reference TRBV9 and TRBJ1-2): DSGVTQTPKHLITATGQRVTLRCSPRSGDLSVYWYQQSLDQGLQFLIQYYNGEERAKGNILERFSAQQFPDLHSELNLSSLELGDSALYFCASSVGANLGGYTFGSGTRLTVV.

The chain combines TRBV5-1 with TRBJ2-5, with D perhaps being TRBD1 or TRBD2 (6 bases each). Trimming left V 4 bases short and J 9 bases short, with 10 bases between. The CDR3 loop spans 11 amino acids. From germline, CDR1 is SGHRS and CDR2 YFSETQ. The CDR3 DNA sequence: TGCGCCAGCAGCCCTGGGGGGCCCCAGTACTTC. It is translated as CASSPGGPQYF.

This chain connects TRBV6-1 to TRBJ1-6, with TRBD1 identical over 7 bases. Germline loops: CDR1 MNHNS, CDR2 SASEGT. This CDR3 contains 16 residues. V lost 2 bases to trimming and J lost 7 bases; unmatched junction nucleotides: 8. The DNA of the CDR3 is TGTGCCAGCAGTGAATTAACAGGGGCCCGAAATTCACCCCTCCACTTT. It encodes CASSELTGARNSPLHF.

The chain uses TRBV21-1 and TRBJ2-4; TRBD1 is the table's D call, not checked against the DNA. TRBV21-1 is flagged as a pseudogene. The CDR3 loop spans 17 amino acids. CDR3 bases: TGTGCCAGCAGCAAAGGAAGGGGGACAGGGAACGGAAACATTCAGTACTTC. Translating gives CASSKGRGTGNGNIQYF.

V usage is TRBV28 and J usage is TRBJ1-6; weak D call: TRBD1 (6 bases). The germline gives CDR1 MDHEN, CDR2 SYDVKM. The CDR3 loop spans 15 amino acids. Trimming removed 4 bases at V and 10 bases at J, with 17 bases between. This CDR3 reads CASSSRRGKYSPLHF. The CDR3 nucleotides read TGTGCCAGCAGTTCTAGGAGGGGGAAATACTCACCCCTCCACTTT.

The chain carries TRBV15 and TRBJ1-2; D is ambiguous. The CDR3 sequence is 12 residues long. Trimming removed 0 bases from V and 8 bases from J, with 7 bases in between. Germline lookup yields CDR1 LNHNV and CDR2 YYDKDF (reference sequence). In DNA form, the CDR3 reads TGTGCCACCAGCAGAGATCTAGGAGGCTACACCTTC. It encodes CATSRDLGGYTF.

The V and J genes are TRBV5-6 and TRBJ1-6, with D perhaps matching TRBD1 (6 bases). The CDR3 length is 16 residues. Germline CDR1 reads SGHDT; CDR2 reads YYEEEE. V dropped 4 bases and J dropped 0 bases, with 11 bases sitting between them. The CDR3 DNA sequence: TGTGCCAGCAGCCCAACGACAGGCTCCTATAATTCACCCCTCCACTTT. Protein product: CASSPTTGSYNSPLHF.

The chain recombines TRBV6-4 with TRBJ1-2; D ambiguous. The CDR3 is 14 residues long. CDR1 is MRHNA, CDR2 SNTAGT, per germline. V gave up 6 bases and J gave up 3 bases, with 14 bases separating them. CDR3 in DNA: TGTGCCAGCAGCCCCAGTGGAGGATACTATGGCTACACCTTC. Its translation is CASSPSGGYYGYTF.

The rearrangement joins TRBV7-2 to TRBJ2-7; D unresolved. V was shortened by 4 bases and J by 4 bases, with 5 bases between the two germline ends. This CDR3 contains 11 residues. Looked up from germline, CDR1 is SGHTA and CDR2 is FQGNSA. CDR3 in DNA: TGTGCCAGCAGCTCCGTATACGAGCAGTACTTC. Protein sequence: CASSSVYEQYF. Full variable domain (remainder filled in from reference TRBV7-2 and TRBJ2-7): GAGVSQSPSNKVTEKGKDVELRCDPISGHTALYWYRQSLGQGLEFLIYFQGNSAPDKSGLPSDRFSAERTGGSVSTLTIQRTQQEDSAVYLCASSSVYEQYFGPGTRLTVT.

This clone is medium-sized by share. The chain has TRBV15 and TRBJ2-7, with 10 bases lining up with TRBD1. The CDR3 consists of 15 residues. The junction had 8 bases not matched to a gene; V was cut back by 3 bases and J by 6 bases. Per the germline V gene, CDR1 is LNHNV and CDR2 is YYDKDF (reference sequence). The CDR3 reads CATSSPGQGLLEQYF. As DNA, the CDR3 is TGTGCCACCAGCAGCCCGGGACAGGGGCTTCTCGAGCAGTACTTC.

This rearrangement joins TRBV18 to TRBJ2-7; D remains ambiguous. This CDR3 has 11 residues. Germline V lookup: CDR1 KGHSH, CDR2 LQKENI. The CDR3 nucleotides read TGTGCTTCGAGGTCCGGATACGAGCAGTACTTC. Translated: CASRSGYEQYF.

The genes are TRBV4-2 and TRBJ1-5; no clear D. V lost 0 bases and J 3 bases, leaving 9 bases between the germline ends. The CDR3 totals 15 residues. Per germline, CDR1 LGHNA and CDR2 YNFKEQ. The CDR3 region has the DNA TGTGCCAGCAGCCAAGAAGAGGACCCCAATCAGCCCCAGCATTTT. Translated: CASSQEEDPNQPQHF.

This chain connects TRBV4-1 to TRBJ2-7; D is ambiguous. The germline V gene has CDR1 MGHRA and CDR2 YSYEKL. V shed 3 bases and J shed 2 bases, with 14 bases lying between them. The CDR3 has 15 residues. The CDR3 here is CASSQIVRRPYEQYF. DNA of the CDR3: TGCGCCAGCAGCCAGATCGTTAGGAGACCCTACGAGCAGTACTTC.

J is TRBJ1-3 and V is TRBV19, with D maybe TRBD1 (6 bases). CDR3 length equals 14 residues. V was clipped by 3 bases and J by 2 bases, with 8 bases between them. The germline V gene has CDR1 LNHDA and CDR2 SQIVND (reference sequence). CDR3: CASSMGTTGNTIYF. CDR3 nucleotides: TGTGCCAGTAGTATGGGGACAACTGGAAACACCATATATTTT.

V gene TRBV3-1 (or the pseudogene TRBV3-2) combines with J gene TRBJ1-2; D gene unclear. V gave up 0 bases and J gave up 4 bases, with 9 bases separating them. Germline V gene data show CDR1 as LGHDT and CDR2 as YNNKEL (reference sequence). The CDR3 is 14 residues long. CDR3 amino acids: CASSQEGRTYGYTF. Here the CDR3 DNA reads TGTGCCAGCAGCCAAGAAGGGCGGACCTATGGCTACACCTTC.

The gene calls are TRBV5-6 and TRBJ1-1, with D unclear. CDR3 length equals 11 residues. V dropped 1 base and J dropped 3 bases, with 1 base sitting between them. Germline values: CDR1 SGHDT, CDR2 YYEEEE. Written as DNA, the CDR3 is TGTGCCAGCAGCTTGTACACTGAAGCTTTCTTT. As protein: CASSLYTEAFF.

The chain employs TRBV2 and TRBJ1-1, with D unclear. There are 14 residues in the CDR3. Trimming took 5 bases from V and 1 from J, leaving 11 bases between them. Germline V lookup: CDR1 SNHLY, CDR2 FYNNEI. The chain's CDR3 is CASSFDTANTEAFF. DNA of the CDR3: TGTGCCAGCAGTTTTGACACGGCGAACACTGAAGCTTTCTTT.

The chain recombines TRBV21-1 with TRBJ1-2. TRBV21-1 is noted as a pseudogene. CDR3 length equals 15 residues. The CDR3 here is CASSKMRELSYGYTF. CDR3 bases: TGTGCCAGCAGCAAAATGAGAGAACTGTCCTATGGCTACACCTTC.

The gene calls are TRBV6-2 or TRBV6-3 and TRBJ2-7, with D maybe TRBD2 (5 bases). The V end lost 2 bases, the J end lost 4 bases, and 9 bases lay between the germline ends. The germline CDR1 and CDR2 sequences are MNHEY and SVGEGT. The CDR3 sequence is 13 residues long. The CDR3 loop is CASSYRGQYEQYF. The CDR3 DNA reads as TGTGCCAGCAGTTACCGGGGTCAATACGAGCAGTACTTC.

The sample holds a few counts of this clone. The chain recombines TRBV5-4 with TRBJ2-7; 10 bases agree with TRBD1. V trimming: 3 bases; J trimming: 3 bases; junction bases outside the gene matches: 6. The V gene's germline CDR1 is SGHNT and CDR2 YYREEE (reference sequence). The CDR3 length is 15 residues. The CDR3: CASSSRTGGFYEQYF. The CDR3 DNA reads TGTGCCAGCAGCTCCCGGACAGGGGGTTTCTACGAGCAGTACTTC.

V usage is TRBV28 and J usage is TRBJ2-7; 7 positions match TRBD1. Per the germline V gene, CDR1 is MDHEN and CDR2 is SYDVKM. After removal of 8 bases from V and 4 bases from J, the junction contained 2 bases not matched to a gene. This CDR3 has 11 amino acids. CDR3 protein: CASRQGYEQYF. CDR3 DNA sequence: TGTGCCAGCCGACAGGGATACGAGCAGTACTTC. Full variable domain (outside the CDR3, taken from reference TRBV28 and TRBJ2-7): DVKVTQSSRYLVKRTGEKVFLECVQDMDHENMFWYRQDPGLGLRLIYFSYDVKMKEKGDIPEGYSVSREKKERFSLILESASTNQTSMYLCASRQGYEQYFGPGTRLTVT.

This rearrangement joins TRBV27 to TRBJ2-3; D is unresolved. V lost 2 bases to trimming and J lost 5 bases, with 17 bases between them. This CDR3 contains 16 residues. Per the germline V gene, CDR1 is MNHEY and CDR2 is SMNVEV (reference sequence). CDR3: CASSLLLAVGLDTQYF. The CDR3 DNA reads TGTGCCAGCAGTTTACTCCTCGCTGTCGGCCTAGATACGCAGTATTTT.

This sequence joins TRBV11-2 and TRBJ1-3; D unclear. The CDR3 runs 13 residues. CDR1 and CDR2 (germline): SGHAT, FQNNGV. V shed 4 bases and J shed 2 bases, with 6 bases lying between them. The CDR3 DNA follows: TGTGCCAGCAGCTCTAGCCCTGGAAACACCATATATTTT. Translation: CASSSSPGNTIYF.

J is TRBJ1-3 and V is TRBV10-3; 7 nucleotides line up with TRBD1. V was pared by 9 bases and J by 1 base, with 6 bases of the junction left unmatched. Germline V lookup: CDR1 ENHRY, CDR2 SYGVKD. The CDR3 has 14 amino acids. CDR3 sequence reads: CAIKKTGSGNTIYF. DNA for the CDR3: TGTGCCATAAAGAAGACAGGGTCTGGAAACACCATATATTTT.

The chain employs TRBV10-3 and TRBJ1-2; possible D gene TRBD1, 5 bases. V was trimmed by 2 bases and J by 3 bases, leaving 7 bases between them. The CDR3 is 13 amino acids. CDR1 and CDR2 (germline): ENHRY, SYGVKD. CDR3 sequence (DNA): TGTGCCATCAGTGAGAGGGGAGACTATGGCTACACCTTC. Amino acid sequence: CAISERGDYGYTF.

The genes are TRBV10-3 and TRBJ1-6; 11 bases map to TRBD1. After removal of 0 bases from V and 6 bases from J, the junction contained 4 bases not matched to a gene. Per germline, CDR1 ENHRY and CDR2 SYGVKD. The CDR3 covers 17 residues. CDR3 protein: CAISESSGTGGNSPLHF. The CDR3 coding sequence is TGTGCCATCAGTGAGTCCTCCGGGACAGGGGGTAATTCACCCCTCCACTTT.